A single sample is the source of the 12 T cell receptor beta chains below, sequenced in a study of cytomegalovirus exposure and HLA in healthy donors. Vbeta (60) and Jbeta (13) primers were used in the PCR. Assay: immunoSEQ multiplex PCR; the TCRdb copy retains only in-frame clones and omits some. The table includes roughly 170,000 clones, roughly 80% detected once. The sample consisted of PBMCs. Receptor source: a man younger than 40 in good health and CMV-seronegative.

This clone was picked up a small number of times. This chain connects TRBV5-4 to TRBJ2-7; 14 bases agree with TRBD2. CDR3 length: 14 residues. CDR1 SGHNT and CDR2 YYREEE come from the germline V gene (reference sequence). The V and J ends lost 4 bases and 6 bases, in that order; junction bases with no gene match: 3. Here the CDR3 DNA reads TGTGCCAGCAGCCCCGGACTAGCGGGAGGCGAGCAGTACTTC. Translation gives CASSPGLAGGEQYF. Variable domain in full (rest from reference TRBV5-4 and TRBJ2-7): ETGVTQSPTHLIKTRGQQVTLRCSSQSGHNTVSWYQQALGQGPQFIFQYYREEENGRGNFPPRFSGLQFPNYSSELNVNALELDDSALYLCASSPGLAGGEQYFGPGTRLTVT.

The V gene is TRBV28, the J gene TRBJ1-1, with D possibly being TRBD1 (5 bases). V gave up 10 bases and J gave up 9 bases, with 15 bases separating them. Per germline, CDR1 MDHEN and CDR2 SYDVKM. The CDR3 has 11 residues. CDR3 sequence: CATRSGAQAFF. The CDR3 region has the DNA TGTGCCACCAGATCTGGGGCTCAAGCTTTCTTT.

This chain connects TRBV6-5 to TRBJ2-7, with no clear D. The CDR3 consists of 14 residues. CDR1 and CDR2 (germline): MNHEY, SVGAGI. The V and J ends lost 4 bases and 1 base respectively, with 11 bases between them. The CDR3, as DNA: TGTGCCAGCAGTTCCCTAATCCCTTCCTACGAGCAGTACTTC. Amino acids: CASSSLIPSYEQYF.

This chain uses TRBV5-4 with TRBJ2-7, with 7 bases that match TRBD2. Germline V gene data show CDR1 as SGHNT and CDR2 as YYREEE (reference sequence). The CDR3 is made up of 16 amino acids. With V trimmed by 0 bases and J by 2 bases, 8 bases remained unmatched. The CDR3 loop reads CASSLGLAESTYEQYF. CDR3 sequence (DNA): TGTGCCAGCAGCTTGGGACTAGCCGAAAGTACCTACGAGCAGTACTTC.

The chain couples TRBV28 to TRBJ1-4; the D gene is possibly TRBD1 (5 bases). Trimming pared 6 bases from V and 8 bases from J, leaving 13 bases between. Germline-derived CDR1 and CDR2 are MDHEN and SYDVKM. The CDR3 spans 13 residues. In DNA form, the CDR3 reads TGTGCCAGCAGCTCGGGGGAAGGAGAAAAACTGTTTTTT. This translates into CASSSGEGEKLFF.

In DNA form, the CDR3 reads TGTGCCAGCAGCTTAGGGGCAGGGGGTGACTATGAGCAGTTCTTC. Protein: CASSLGAGGDYEQFF. V usage is TRBV11-3 and J usage is TRBJ2-1; 7 nucleotides agree with TRBD1. This CDR3 spans 15 amino acids. CDR1 is SGHNT, CDR2 YENEEA, per germline. V lost 1 base, J lost 8 bases, and 8 bases stayed unmatched.

This chain uses TRBV6-4 with TRBJ2-2, with 8 bases matching TRBD2. The CDR3 covers 14 residues. Germline V lookup: CDR1 MRHNA, CDR2 SNTAGT. The J segment lost 5 bases and the V segment lost 4 bases, leaving 3 bases of the junction unmatched. CDR3 DNA sequence: TGTGCCAGCAGTGCAGGACTAGCTACCGGGGAGCTGTTTTTT. Its protein product is CASSAGLATGELFF.

This sequence joins TRBV4-3 and TRBJ2-1; TRBD1 agrees at 9 bases. V shed 0 bases and J 6 bases; nucleotides not matched to a gene: 3. There are 15 residues in the CDR3. Per the germline V gene, CDR1 is LGHNA and CDR2 is YSLEER. The CDR3 spells CASSQETGGFNEQFF. In DNA form, the CDR3 reads TGCGCCAGCAGCCAAGAGACAGGGGGTTTCAATGAGCAGTTCTTC.

This clone was observed a handful of times. The chain links TRBV7-2 to TRBJ1-2; D gene ambiguous. The ends were cut back, 6 bases at V and 4 bases at J, with 9 bases in the middle. Germline V gives CDR1 SGHTA, CDR2 FQGNSA. The length of the CDR3 is 12 residues. The CDR3 is CASSRGPYGYTF. Written as DNA, the CDR3 is TGTGCCAGCAGTCGTGGGCCCTATGGCTACACCTTC.

The chain recombines TRBV5-1 with TRBJ2-4; D not resolved. Per germline, CDR1 SGHRS and CDR2 YFSETQ. CDR3 length equals 14 residues. V was cut by 0 bases and J by 6 bases, with 10 bases left in between. CDR3 DNA: TGCGCCAGCAGCTTGGGAGGCAGAACAAACATTCAGTACTTC. Translation: CASSLGGRTNIQYF.

This clone has only one observation. The gene calls are TRBV30 and TRBJ1-2; 12 bases align to TRBD1. The V segment lost 3 bases and the J segment 7 bases; nucleotides outside the gene matches: 6. The CDR3 runs to 14 residues. CDR1 and CDR2 (germline): GTSNPN, SVGIG (reference sequence). CDR3 DNA: TGTGCCTGGAGACCGGGACAGGGGGCCCGTGGCTACACCTTC. It encodes CAWRPGQGARGYTF.

The chain carries TRBV12-5 and TRBJ2-1; TRBD1 aligns across 9 bases. V lost 5 bases, J lost 6 bases, and 17 bases stayed unmatched. CDR3 length equals 18 residues. Looked up from germline, CDR1 is LGHNT and CDR2 is FRNRAP. For the CDR3, the DNA is TGTGCTAGTGGTGCCGAGACTAAAATACCGGGACAGGGCAATGAGCAGTTCTTC. It encodes CASGAETKIPGQGNEQFF. Complete variable domain (other parts from reference TRBV12-5 and TRBJ2-1): DARVTQTPRHKVTEMGQEVTMRCQPILGHNTVFWYRQTMMQGLELLAYFRNRAPLDDSGMPKDRFSAEMPDATLATLKIQPSEPRDSAVYFCASGAETKIPGQGNEQFFGPGTRLTVL.